One sample yielded the 11 T cell receptor beta chains listed below, sequenced in a study of T-cell reconstitution after alpha-beta-depleted transplantation in children. Unique molecular identifiers tagged the TCRbeta library. A single record per CDR3 protein comes from TCRdb applying MiXCR to the PCR reads. The sample has a few hundred thousand distinct CDR3 sequences; approximately 13% are singletons. Material: PBMCs, mostly from graft donor cells, obtained 360 days after TCRalphabeta/CD19-depleted stem cell transplant. The receptors derive from a male patient aged 5 to 17 who had a stem cell transplant for acute myeloid leukemia, so the T cells may come from the graft donor.

V gene TRBV12-3 or TRBV12-4 combines with J gene TRBJ1-2; the D is unclear. There are 15 residues in the CDR3. The V and J ends lost 6 bases and 9 bases respectively, with 23 bases between them. The CDR3 sequence: CASSGGLLNRRSYTF. CDR3 coding DNA: TGTGCCAGCAGCGGTGGACTGTTAAATAGGAGGAGCTACACCTTC.

This clonotype was observed at least ten times. The chain joins TRBV20-1 to TRBJ2-1; 9 positions match TRBD1. CDR1 DFQATT and CDR2 SNEGSKA come from the germline V gene (reference sequence). After removal of 6 bases from V and 6 bases from J, the junction contained 3 bases not matched to a gene. The CDR3 totals 12 residues. The CDR3 here is CSALTGGNEQFF. DNA of the CDR3: TGCAGTGCCCTGACAGGGGGCAATGAGCAGTTCTTC.

The table lists this clonotype with a few counts. The chain carries TRBV5-1 and TRBJ2-1, with D possibly TRBD2 on 6 matching bases. The CDR3 spans 17 residues. Per the germline V gene, CDR1 is SGHRS and CDR2 is YFSETQ. V dropped 4 bases and J dropped 0 bases, with 17 bases sitting between them. The CDR3 here is CASSLYHLANSYNEQFF. The CDR3 bases are TGCGCCAGCAGCCTCTACCACCTAGCGAACTCCTACAATGAGCAGTTCTTC.

The CDR3 loop is CASSPWDADTQYF. The DNA for the CDR3 is TGTGCCAGCAGCCCCTGGGACGCAGATACGCAGTATTTT. The chain couples TRBV11-3 to TRBJ2-3; D is possibly TRBD1 or TRBD2 (5 bases each). Germline V CDR1 and CDR2: SGHNT, YENEEA. The CDR3 consists of 13 residues. With 5 bases removed from V and 4 bases from J, the gap between germline ends came to 10 bases.

This clonotype appeared a few times. The chain recombines TRBV5-6 with TRBJ2-2; 11 bases map to TRBD2. Trimming cost V 2 bases and J 5 bases; bases outside gene matches: 8. Germline V gene data show CDR1 as SGHDT and CDR2 as YYEEEE. This CDR3 is 17 amino acids long. CDR3 loop: CASSFLRLAGYTGELFF. CDR3 DNA sequence: TGTGCCAGCAGCTTCCTTAGACTAGCGGGATATACCGGGGAGCTGTTTTTT.

This clonotype turned up a few times. The chain carries TRBV10-3 and TRBJ2-2; 7 bases fit TRBD1. V lost 5 bases, J lost 4 bases, and 7 bases stayed unmatched. Germline-derived CDR1 and CDR2 are ENHRY and SYGVKD. The CDR3 is made up of 15 amino acids. The CDR3 DNA reads TGTGCCATCAGTACACCCAGGGGGATCACCGGGGAGCTGTTTTTT. As protein: CAISTPRGITGELFF.

This chain links TRBV20-1 with TRBJ2-7; a possible D gene is TRBD2 (6 bases). There are 14 residues in the CDR3. Germline CDR1 DFQATT, CDR2 SNEGSKA (reference sequence). Trimming took 5 bases from V and 2 from J, leaving 16 bases between them. The CDR3, as DNA: TGCAGTGCTGGGCAGGGACTTTTTGCCTACGAGCAGTACTTC. Translated, it gives CSAGQGLFAYEQYF.

In its sample, this clonotype was seen many times. The chain joins TRBV5-6 to TRBJ2-5, with 8 bases aligning to TRBD2. The CDR3 sequence is 16 residues long. The V gene's germline CDR1 is SGHDT and CDR2 YYEEEE. V trimming: 0 bases; J trimming: 4 bases; junction bases outside the gene matches: 8. CDR3 protein: CASSLATGGLRETQYF. DNA for the CDR3: TGTGCCAGCAGCTTGGCCACGGGAGGGCTACGAGAGACCCAGTACTTC.

This clonotype was counted only a few times. This sequence joins TRBV9 and TRBJ2-1, with 11 bases identical to TRBD2. This CDR3 has 20 amino acids. Germline values: CDR1 SGDLS, CDR2 YYNGEE. The V gene end was trimmed by 3 bases and the J gene end by 0 bases; junction bases not matched to a gene: 14. DNA of the CDR3: TGTGCCAGCAGCGCCCCCCCCGGGACTAGCGGTACTAGCTCCTACAATGAGCAGTTCTTC. This sequence encodes CASSAPPGTSGTSSYNEQFF.

This clonotype was counted ten times or more. The gene calls are TRBV7-2 and TRBJ2-5; 12 nucleotides line up with TRBD2. The CDR3 contains 15 residues. Germline trimming cut 5 bases from V and 5 bases from J; bases unmatched to any gene: 6. Germline V CDR1 and CDR2: SGHTA, FQGNSA. The DNA for the CDR3 is TGTGCCAGCAGCCCGGGACTAGCGGGCTTGGAGACCCAGTACTTC. Its translation: CASSPGLAGLETQYF. The full variable domain, rest sourced from reference TRBV7-2 and TRBJ2-5, is GAGVSQSPSNKVTEKGKDVELRCDPISGHTALYWYRQSLGQGLEFLIYFQGNSAPDKSGLPSDRFSAERTGGSVSTLTIQRTQQEDSAVYLCASSPGLAGLETQYFGPGTRLLVL.

The chain uses TRBV7-9 and TRBJ2-7; D not certain. The CDR3 runs 14 residues. The ends were cut back, 1 base at V and 4 bases at J, with 11 bases in the middle. Germline-derived CDR1 and CDR2 are SEHNR and FQNEAQ (reference sequence). CDR3 sequence reads: CASSLEPGRYEQYF. CDR3 nucleotides: TGTGCCAGCAGCTTAGAACCAGGCCGATACGAGCAGTACTTC.